Shown below are 2 T cell receptor beta chains from a single sample sequenced in a study of T cell repertoires in cytomegalovirus infection (dated by TCRdb to between 2018 and 2021). Sequencing instrument: Illumina HiSeq 1500. Using fastp at Q25 and MiXCR, TCRdb reprocessed the public reads and kept productive beta chains. Under each unique CDR3 protein, matching rows form one entry showing the most common genes and DNA. In this sample the table shows some 350,000 distinct CDR3 sequences, around 18% of which occur a single time. Approximately 10% of the sample goes to the ten largest clones. The source material was PBMCs. These receptors came from a human donor in good health (CMV status not recorded). Some clones in this sample may be carry-over from other donors' samples.

In DNA, the CDR3 is TGTGCCAGCAACTTTGCAGGGGGTACCACTGAAGCTTTCTTT. Translation gives CASNFAGGTTEAFF. J is TRBJ1-1 and V is TRBV11-2; 7 bases align to TRBD1. Trimming at V came to 7 bases and at J to 4 bases, leaving 9 bases not matched to a gene. This CDR3 spans 14 amino acids. The germline V gene has CDR1 SGHAT and CDR2 FQNNGV.

The chain couples TRBV3-1 to TRBJ2-1, with 9 bases lining up with TRBD2. The CDR3 is 16 amino acids. With 4 bases clipped from V and 4 bases from J, the junction kept 8 bases outside the gene matches. Germline V lookup: CDR1 LGHDT, CDR2 YNNKEL (reference sequence). CDR3 sequence reads: CASSPLSGGLYNEQFF. CDR3 in DNA: TGTGCCAGCAGCCCCCTTAGCGGGGGCTTATACAATGAGCAGTTCTTC.